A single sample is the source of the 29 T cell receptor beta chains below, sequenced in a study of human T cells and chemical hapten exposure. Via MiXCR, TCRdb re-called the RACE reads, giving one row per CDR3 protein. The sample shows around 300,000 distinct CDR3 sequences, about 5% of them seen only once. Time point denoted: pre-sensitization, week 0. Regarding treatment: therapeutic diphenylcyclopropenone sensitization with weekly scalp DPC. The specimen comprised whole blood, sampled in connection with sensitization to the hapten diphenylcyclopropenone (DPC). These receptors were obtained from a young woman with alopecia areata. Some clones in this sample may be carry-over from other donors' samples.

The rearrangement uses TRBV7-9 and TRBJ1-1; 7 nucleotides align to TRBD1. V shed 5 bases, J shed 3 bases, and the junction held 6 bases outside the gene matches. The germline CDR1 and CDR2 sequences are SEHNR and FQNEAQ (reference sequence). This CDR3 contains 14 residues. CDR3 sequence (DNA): TGTGCCAGCAGCACTCCGGGACAGTACACTGAAGCTTTCTTT. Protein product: CASSTPGQYTEAFF.

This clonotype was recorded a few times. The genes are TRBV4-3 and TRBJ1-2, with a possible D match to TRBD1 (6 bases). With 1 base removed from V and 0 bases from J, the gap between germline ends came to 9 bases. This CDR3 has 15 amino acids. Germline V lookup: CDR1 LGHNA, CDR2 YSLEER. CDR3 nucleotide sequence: TGCGCCAGCAGCCAAGCCCCAGGGGCTAACTATGGCTACACCTTC. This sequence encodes CASSQAPGANYGYTF.

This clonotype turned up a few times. Written as DNA, the CDR3 is TGTGCCAGCAGCCTTAGCGGGGGGGACAATGAGCAGTTCTTC. Amino acids: CASSLSGGDNEQFF. V is TRBV9 and J is TRBJ2-1; TRBD2 agrees at 11 bases. The V segment lost 4 bases and the J segment 5 bases; nucleotides outside the gene matches: 2. This CDR3 region has 14 residues. The germline gives CDR1 SGDLS, CDR2 YYNGEE.

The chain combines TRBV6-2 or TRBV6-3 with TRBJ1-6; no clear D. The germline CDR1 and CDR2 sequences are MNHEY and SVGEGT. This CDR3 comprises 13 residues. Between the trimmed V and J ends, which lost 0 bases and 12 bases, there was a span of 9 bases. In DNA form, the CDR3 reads TGTGCCAGCAGTTACTCTTGGTCGTTACCCCTCCACTTT. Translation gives CASSYSWSLPLHF.

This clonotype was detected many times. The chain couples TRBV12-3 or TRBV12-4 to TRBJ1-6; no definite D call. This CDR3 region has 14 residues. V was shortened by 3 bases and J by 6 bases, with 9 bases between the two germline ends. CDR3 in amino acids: CASSFSPLNSPLHF. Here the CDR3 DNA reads TGTGCCAGCAGTTTTTCCCCGCTTAATTCACCCCTCCACTTT.

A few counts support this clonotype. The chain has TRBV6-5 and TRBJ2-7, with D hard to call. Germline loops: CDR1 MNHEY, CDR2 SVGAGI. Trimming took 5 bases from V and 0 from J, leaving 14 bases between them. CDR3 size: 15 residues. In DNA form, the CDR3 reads TGTGCCAGCAGTGCCGGACGGATGCTCTCCTACGAGCAGTACTTC. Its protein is CASSAGRMLSYEQYF.

The CDR3 loop reads CAISESADLSGANVLTF. In DNA, the CDR3 is TGTGCCATCAGTGAGTCTGCCGACCTATCTGGGGCCAACGTCCTGACTTTC. The chain employs TRBV10-3 and TRBJ2-6; no clear D. This CDR3 has 17 amino acids. The V and J ends lost 0 bases and 1 base respectively, with 10 bases between them. Germline loops: CDR1 ENHRY, CDR2 SYGVKD.

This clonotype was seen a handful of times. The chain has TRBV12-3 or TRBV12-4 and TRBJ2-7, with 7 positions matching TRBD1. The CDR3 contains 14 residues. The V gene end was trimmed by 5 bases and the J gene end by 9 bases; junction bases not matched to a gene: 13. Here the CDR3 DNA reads TGTGCCAGCAGTACCACGGACAGGACCCAATGGCAGTACTTC. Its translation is CASSTTDRTQWQYF.

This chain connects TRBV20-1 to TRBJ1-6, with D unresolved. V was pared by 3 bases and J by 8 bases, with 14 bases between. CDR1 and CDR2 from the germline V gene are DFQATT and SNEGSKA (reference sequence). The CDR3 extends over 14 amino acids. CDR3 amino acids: CSASYTAEDSPLHF. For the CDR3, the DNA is TGCAGTGCTAGCTACACGGCGGAGGATTCACCCCTCCACTTT.

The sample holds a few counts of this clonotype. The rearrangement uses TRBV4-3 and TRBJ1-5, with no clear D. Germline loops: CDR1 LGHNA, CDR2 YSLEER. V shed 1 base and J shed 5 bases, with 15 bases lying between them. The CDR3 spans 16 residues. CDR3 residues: CASSQGAGTDYQPQHF. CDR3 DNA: TGCGCCAGCAGCCAAGGAGCCGGTACGGATTATCAGCCCCAGCATTTT.

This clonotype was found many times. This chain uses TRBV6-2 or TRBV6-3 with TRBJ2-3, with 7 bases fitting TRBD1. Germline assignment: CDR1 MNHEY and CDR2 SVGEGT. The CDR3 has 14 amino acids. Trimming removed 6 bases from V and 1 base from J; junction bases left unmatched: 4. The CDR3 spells CASRGQRRTDTQYF. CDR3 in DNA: TGTGCCAGCAGGGGACAGCGACGCACAGATACGCAGTATTTT.

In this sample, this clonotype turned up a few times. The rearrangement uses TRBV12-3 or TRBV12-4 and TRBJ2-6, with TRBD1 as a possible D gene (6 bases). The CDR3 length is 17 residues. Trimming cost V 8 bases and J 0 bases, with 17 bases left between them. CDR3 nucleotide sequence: TGTGCCAGCCTCTGGAGGCAGGGGAACTCTGGGGCCAACGTCCTGACTTTC. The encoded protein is CASLWRQGNSGANVLTF.

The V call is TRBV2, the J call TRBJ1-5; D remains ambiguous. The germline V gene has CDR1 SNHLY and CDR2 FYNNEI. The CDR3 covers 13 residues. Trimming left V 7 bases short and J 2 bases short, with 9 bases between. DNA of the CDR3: TGTGCCAGCAAGTCCGGGCGCAATCAGCCCCAGCATTTT. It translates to CASKSGRNQPQHF.

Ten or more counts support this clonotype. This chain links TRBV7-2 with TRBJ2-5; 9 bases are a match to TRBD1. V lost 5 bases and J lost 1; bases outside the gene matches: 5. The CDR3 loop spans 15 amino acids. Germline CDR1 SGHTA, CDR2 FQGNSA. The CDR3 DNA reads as TGTGCCAGCAGCCGACGGGACAGGGCCCAAGAGACCCAGTACTTC. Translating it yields CASSRRDRAQETQYF.

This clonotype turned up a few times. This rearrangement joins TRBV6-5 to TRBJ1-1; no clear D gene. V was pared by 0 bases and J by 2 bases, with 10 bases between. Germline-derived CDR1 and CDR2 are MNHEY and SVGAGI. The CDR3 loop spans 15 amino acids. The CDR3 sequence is CASSYSRAGNTEAFF. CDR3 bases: TGTGCCAGCAGTTACTCTAGGGCAGGAAACACTGAAGCTTTCTTT.

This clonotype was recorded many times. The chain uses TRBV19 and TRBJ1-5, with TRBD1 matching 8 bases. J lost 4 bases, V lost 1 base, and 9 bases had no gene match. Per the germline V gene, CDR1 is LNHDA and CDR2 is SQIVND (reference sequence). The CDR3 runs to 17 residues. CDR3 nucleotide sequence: TGTGCCAGTAGTATAGGATTTGGGACAGGATCAAATCAGCCCCAGCATTTT. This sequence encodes CASSIGFGTGSNQPQHF.

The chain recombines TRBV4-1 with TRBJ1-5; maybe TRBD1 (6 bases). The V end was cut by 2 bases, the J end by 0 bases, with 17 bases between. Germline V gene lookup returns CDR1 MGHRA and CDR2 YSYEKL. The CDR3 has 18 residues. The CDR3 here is CASSQYIGGHDSNQPQHF. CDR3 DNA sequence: TGCGCCAGCAGCCAATACATAGGGGGGCATGATAGCAATCAGCCCCAGCATTTT.

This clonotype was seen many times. CDR3 residues: CASRREESNRGEKLFF. CDR3 DNA sequence: TGTGCCAGCAGGAGGGAAGAATCAAATCGTGGTGAAAAACTGTTTTTT. This chain uses TRBV28 with TRBJ1-4; D gene uncertain. Germline CDR1 is MDHEN and CDR2 is SYDVKM. V shed 6 bases and J shed 7 bases, with 21 bases lying between them. The CDR3 is made up of 16 amino acids.

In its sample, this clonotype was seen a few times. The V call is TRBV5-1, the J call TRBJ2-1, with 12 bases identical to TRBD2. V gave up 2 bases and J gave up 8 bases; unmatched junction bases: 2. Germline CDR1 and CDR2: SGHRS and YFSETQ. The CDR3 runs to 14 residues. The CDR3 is CASSFTSGGYEQFF. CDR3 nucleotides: TGCGCCAGCAGCTTTACTAGCGGGGGGTATGAGCAGTTCTTC.

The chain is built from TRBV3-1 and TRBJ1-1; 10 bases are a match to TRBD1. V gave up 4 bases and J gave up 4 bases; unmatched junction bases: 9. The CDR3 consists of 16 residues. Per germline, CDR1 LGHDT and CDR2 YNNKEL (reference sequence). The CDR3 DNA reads TGTGCCAGCAGCCCGTGGGGGACAGGGGTTAGCACTGAAGCTTTCTTT. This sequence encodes CASSPWGTGVSTEAFF.

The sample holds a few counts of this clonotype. The CDR3 reads CASSWGTGQAGELFF. The CDR3 DNA reads as TGTGCCAGCTCGTGGGGGACAGGGCAGGCCGGGGAGCTGTTTTTT. The chain combines TRBV11-2 with TRBJ2-2, with TRBD1 matching over 9 bases. J was trimmed by 6 bases and V by 8 bases; bases with no gene match: 10. This CDR3 region has 15 residues. Per germline, CDR1 SGHAT and CDR2 FQNNGV. Filled out from reference TRBV11-2 and TRBJ2-2, the complete variable domain reads EAGVAQSPRYKIIEKRQSVAFWCNPISGHATLYWYQQILGQGPKLLIQFQNNGVVDDSQLPKDRFSAERLKGVDSTLKIQPAKLEDSAVYLCASSWGTGQAGELFFGEGSRLTVL.

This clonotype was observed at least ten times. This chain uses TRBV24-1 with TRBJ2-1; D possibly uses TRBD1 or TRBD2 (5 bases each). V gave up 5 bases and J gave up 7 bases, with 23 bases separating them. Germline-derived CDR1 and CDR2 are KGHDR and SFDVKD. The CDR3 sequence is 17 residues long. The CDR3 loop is CATSGSTTFKGRNEQFF. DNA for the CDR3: TGTGCCACCAGTGGGTCAACAACCTTTAAGGGGAGAAATGAGCAGTTCTTC.

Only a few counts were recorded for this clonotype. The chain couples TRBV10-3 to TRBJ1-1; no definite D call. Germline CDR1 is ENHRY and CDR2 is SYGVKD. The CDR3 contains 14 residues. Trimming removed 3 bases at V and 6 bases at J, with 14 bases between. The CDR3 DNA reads TGTGCCATCAGTGATAACACCGGGCGCGCTGAAGCTTTCTTT. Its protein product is CAISDNTGRAEAFF.

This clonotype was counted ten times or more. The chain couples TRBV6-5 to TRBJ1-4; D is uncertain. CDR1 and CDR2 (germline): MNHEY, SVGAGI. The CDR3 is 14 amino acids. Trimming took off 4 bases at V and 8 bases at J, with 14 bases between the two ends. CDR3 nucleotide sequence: TGTGCCAGCAGTTTGAGAGGAGATCGAGAAAAACTGTTTTTT. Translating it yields CASSLRGDREKLFF.

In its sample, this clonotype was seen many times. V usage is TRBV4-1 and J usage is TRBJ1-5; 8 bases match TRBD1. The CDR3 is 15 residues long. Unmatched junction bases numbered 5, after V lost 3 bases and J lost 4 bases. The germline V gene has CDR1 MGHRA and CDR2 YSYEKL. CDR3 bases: TGCGCCAGCAGCCACCCCCAGGGGGCGAATCAGCCCCAGCATTTT. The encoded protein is CASSHPQGANQPQHF.

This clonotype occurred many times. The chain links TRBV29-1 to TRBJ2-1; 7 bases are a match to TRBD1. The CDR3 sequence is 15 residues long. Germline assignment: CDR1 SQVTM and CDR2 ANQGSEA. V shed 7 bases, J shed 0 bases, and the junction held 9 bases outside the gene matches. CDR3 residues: CSAEPGTASYNEQFF. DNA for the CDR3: TGCAGCGCCGAGCCCGGGACAGCCTCCTACAATGAGCAGTTCTTC.

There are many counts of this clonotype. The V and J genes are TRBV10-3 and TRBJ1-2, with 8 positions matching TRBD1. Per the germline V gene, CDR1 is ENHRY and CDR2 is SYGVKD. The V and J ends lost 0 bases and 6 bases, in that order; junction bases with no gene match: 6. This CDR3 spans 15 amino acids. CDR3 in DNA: TGTGCCATCAGTGAGTCAGGACAGGGAATTGATGGCTACACCTTC. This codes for CAISESGQGIDGYTF.

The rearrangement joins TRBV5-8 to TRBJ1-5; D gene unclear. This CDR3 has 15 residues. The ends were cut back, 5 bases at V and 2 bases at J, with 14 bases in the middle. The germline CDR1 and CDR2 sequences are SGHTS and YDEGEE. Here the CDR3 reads CASSLLGSGNQPQHF. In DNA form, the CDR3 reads TGTGCCAGCAGTCTATTAGGATCCGGCAATCAGCCCCAGCATTTT.

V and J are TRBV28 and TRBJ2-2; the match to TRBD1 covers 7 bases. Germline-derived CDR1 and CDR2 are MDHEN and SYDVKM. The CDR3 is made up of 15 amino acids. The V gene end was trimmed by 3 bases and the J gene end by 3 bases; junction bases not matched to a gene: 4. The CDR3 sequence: CASSFGQAYTGELFF. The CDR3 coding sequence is TGTGCCAGCAGTTTTGGACAGGCTTACACCGGGGAGCTGTTTTTT.